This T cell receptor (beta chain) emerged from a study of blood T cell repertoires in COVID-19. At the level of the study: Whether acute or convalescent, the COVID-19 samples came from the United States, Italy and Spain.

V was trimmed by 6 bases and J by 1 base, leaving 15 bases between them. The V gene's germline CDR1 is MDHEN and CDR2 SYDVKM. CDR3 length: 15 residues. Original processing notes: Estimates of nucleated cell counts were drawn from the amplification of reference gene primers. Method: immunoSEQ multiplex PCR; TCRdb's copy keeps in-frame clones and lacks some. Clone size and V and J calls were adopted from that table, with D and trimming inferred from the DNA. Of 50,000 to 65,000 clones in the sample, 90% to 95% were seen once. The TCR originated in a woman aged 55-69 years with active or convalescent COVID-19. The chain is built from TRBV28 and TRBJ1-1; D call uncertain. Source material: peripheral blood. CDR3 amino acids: CASSFSPTGNTEAFF. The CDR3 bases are TGTGCCAGCAGCTTTTCCCCAACCGGGAACACTGAAGCTTTCTTT. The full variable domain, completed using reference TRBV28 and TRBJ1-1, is DVKVTQSSRYLVKRTGEKVFLECVQDMDHENMFWYRQDPGLGLRLIYFSYDVKMKEKGDIPEGYSVSREKKERFSLILESASTNQTSMYLCASSFSPTGNTEAFFGQGTRLTVV.